This T cell receptor beta chain was observed in a study of metastatic and nonmetastatic thyroid tumors. At the level of the study: It was across blood and tumor or nodule tissue from malignant and benign thyroid patients that repertoires were compared.

Original processing notes: CDR3 differences across clinicopathological groups were used to build a distant-metastasis classifier for papillary thyroid cancer. Using MiXCR, TCRdb re-called clones from the PCR reads. The V and J calls shown here were made by TCRdb, not taken from the authors' results. The table shows over 15,000 clones, with over 20% occurring only once. No patient received treatment before thyroid surgery. This clone is termed medium-sized. The germline V gene encodes CDR1 LNHDA and CDR2 SQIVND (reference sequence). This CDR3 is built from 13 residues. The V end lost 3 bases, the J end lost 12 bases, and 15 bases lay between the germline ends.

The sequence derives from a female donor with papillary thyroid cancer or a benign thyroid nodule (not recorded which). Some clones in this sample may be carry-over from other donors' samples. This chain joins TRBV19 and TRBJ2-1; no clear D gene. Sequenced: tumor tissue. Written as DNA, the CDR3 is TGTGCCAGTAGTATGCGCCGCGTCGGCTGGCAGTTCTTC. Its translation: CASSMRRVGWQFF.